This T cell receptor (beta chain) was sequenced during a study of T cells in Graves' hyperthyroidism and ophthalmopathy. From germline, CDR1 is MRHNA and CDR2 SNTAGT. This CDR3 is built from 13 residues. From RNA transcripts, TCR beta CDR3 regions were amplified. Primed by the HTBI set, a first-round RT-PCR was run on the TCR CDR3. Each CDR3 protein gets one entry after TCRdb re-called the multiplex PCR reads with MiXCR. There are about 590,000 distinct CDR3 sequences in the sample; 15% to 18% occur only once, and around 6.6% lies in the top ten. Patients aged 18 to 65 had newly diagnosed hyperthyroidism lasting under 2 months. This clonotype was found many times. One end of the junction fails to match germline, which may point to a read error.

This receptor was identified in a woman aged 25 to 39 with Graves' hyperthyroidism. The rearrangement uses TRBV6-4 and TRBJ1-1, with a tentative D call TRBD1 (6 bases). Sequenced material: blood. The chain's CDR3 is CASSDSRGTEAFF. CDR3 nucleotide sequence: TGCGCCAGCAGCGACTCGAGGGGGACTGAAGCTTTCTTT.